A single sample is the source of the 2 T cell receptor beta chains below, sequenced in a study of long-term antiretroviral therapy in people with HIV. They ran version v3.0 of the immunoSEQ assay at survey level. Produced via immunoSEQ multiplex PCR; TCRdb's table is partial and in-frame only. The sample has about 11,000 clones, approximately 82% seen once. The source was unsorted PBMCs, collected 1.2 years after starting antiretroviral therapy. The source is a man aged 40-49 years with HIV.

This chain uses TRBV30 with TRBJ2-7; possible D gene TRBD1, 6 bases. V lost 0 bases to trimming and J lost 2 bases, with 11 bases between them. Germline V gene sequence: CDR1 GTSNPN, CDR2 SVGIG (reference sequence). This CDR3 contains 14 residues. The CDR3 bases are TGTGCCTGGAGTGTAAGGACAGTGACCTACGAGCAGTACTTC. Amino acid sequence: CAWSVRTVTYEQYF.

J is TRBJ1-3 and V is TRBV13; 7 bases fit TRBD1. This CDR3 is built from 16 residues. Looked up from germline, CDR1 is PRHDT and CDR2 is FYEKMQ (reference sequence). V gave up 3 bases and J gave up 0 bases; unmatched junction bases: 5. The CDR3 sequence: CASSFSRQGSGNTIYF. CDR3 sequence (DNA): TGTGCCAGCAGCTTTTCGAGACAGGGCTCTGGAAACACCATATATTTT.